This T cell receptor (beta chain) was sequenced in a study of shared clonotypes between healthy human individuals. A remark on this clone: What it binds is unknown.

Looked up from germline, CDR1 is SGHKS and CDR2 is YYEKEE (reference sequence). The CDR3 runs to 13 residues. Trimming stripped 2 bases from V and 7 bases from J, with 9 bases between. Naive CD8 cells, CD45RO-negative and positively selected for CCR7, excluded terminally differentiated effector memory CD45RA+ cells. Profiling relied on immunoSEQ multiplex PCR, and the TCRdb table lists in-frame clones only, not all of them. The sample yields about 700,000 clones, about 92% seen once. General study results and limits: Rarefaction revealed incomplete sorted-subset sequencing despite large depth.

The TCR originated in a man aged 25 to 45 in good health. The chain combines TRBV5-5 with TRBJ1-4; no reliable D call. The sequencing sample was made of naive CD8+ T cells sorted from blood. This CDR3 reads CASSFSQIEKLFF. In DNA, the CDR3 is TGTGCCAGCAGCTTTAGTCAGATTGAAAAACTGTTTTTT.